This T cell receptor beta chain was documented in a study of T cell repertoires in cytomegalovirus infection. Background on the study: The public TCR beta signatures pointed to both CMV infection and matching HLA type.

The CDR3 consists of 14 residues. V shed 6 bases and J shed 1 base, with 13 bases lying between them. Germline assignment: CDR1 MNHEY and CDR2 SVGAGI. A single record per CDR3 protein comes from TCRdb applying MiXCR to the reads. Of roughly 200,000 distinct CDR3 sequences listed, 8.5% to 10% are singletons. This clonotype has more than one count but fewer than ten. The sample comprised PBMCs. This receptor was identified in a human donor in good health (CMV status not recorded). Some clones in this sample may be carry-over from other donors' samples. This chain uses TRBV6-5 with TRBJ2-7; TRBD2 might be the D (5 bases). The CDR3 nucleotides read TGTGCCAGCAGCCCGGGATTAGCTTCCTACGAGCAGTACTTC. Translated: CASSPGLASYEQYF.